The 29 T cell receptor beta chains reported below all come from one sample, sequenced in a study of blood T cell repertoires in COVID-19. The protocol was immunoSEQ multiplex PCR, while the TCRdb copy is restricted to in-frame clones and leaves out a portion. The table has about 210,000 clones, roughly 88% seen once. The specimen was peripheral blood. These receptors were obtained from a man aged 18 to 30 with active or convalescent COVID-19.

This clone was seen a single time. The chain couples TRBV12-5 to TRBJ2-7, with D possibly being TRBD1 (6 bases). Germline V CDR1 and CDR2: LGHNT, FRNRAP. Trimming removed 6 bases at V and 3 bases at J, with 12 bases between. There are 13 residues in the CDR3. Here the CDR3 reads CASGRAQGYEQYF. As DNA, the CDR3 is TGTGCTAGTGGGCGAGCACAGGGCTACGAGCAGTACTTC.

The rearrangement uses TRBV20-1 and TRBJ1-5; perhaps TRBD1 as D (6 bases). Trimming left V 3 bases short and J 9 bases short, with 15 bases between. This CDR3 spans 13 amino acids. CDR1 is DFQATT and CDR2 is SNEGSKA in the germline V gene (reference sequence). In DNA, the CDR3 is TGCAGTGCTAGTTCCCCACAGGGTCCGCCCCAGCATTTT. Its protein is CSASSPQGPPQHF.

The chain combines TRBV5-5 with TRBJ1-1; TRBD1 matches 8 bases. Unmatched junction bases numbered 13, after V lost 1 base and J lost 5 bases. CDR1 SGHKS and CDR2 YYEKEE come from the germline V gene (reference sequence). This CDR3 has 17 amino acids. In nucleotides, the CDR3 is TGTGCCAGCAGCTTGTCTGGACAGGGTTGGTCATCTACTGAAGCTTTCTTT. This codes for CASSLSGQGWSSTEAFF.

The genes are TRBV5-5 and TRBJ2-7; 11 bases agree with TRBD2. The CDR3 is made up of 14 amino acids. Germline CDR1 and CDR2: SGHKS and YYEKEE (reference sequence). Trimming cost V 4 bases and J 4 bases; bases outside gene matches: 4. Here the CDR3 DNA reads TGTGCCAGCAGCGTGGGACTAGCGGTGTACGAGCAGTACTTC. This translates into CASSVGLAVYEQYF.

DNA for the CDR3: TGCGCCAGCAGCCAAGGGACGGGGGTAACGGTAAACACTGAAGCTTTCTTT. Translated, it gives CASSQGTGVTVNTEAFF. The chain has TRBV4-3 and TRBJ1-1; a weak D match, TRBD1 (5 bases). V lost 1 base to trimming and J lost 2 bases, with 17 bases between them. The CDR3 length is 17 residues. Germline V gene lookup returns CDR1 LGHNA and CDR2 YSLEER.

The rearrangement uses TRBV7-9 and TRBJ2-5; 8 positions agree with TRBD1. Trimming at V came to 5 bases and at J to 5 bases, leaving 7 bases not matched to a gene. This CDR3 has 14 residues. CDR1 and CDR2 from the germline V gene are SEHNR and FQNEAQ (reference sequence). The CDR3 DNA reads TGTGCCAGCAGCCTGGACAGGGCGCGTGAGACCCAGTACTTC. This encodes CASSLDRARETQYF. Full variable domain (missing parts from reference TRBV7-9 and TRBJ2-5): DTGVSQNPRHKITKRGQNVTFRCDPISEHNRLYWYRQTLGQGPEFLTYFQNEAQLEKSRLLSDRFSAERPKGSFSTLEIQRTEQGDSAMYLCASSLDRARETQYFGPGTRLLVL.

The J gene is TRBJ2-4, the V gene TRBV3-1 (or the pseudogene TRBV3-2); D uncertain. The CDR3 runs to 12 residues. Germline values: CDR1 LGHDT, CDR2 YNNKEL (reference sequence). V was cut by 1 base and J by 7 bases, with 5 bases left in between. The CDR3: CASSQGLNIQYF. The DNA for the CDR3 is TGTGCCAGCAGCCAAGGTCTGAACATTCAGTACTTC.

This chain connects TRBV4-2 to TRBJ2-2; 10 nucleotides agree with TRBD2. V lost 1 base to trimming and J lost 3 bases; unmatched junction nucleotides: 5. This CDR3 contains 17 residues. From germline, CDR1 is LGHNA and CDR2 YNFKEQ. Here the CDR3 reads CASSQVSTSGYTGELFF. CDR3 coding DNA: TGTGCCAGCAGCCAAGTATCGACTAGCGGGTACACCGGGGAGCTGTTTTTT.

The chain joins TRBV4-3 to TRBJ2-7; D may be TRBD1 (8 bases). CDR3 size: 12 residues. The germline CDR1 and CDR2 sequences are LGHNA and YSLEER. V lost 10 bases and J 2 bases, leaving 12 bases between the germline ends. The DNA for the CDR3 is TGCGCCACCACAGGGGGGGCCTACGAGCAGTACTTC. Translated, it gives CATTGGAYEQYF.

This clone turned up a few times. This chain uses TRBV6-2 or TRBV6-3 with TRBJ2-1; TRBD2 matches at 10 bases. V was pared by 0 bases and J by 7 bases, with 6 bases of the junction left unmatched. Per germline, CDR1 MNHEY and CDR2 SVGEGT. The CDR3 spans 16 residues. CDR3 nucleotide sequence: TGTGCCAGCAGTTACTCTACTAGCGGGGTGGGGAATGAGCAGTTCTTC. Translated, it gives CASSYSTSGVGNEQFF.

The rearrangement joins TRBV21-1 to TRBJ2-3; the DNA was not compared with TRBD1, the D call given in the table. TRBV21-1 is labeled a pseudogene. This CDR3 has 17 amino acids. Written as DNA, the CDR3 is TGTGCCAGCAGCACCTTTCCGCAGGGGGCGCGAGCAGATACGCAGTATTTT. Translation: CASSTFPQGARADTQYF.

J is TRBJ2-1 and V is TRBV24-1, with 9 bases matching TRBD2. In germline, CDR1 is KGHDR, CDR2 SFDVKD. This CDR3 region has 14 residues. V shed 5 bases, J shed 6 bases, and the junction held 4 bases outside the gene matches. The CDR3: CATSGASGINEQFF. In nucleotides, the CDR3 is TGTGCCACCAGTGGGGCTAGCGGGATCAATGAGCAGTTCTTC.

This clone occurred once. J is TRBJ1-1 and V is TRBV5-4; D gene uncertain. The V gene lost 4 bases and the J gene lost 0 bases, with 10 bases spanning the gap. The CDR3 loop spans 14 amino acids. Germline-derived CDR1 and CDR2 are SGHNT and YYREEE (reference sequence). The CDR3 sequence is CASSTLQVNTEAFF. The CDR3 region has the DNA TGTGCCAGCAGCACCCTCCAGGTGAACACTGAAGCTTTCTTT.

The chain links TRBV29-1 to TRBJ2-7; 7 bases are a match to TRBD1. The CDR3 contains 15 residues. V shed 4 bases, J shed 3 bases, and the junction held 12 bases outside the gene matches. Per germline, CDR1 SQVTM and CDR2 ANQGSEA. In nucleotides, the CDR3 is TGCAGCGTTGGCCCAACAGGGGCCCACTACTACGAGCAGTACTTC. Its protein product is CSVGPTGAHYYEQYF.

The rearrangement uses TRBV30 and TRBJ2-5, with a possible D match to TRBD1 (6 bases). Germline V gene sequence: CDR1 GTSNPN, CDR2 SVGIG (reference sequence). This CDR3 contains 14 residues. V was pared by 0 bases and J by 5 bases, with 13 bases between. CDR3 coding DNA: TGTGCCTGGAGTGTATTAGGGGGTTCGGAGACCCAGTACTTC. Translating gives CAWSVLGGSETQYF.

CDR3 nucleotide sequence: TGTGCCTGGAGTGTTATAAAGGGGGCAAGGGGCTATGGCTACACCTTC. It translates to CAWSVIKGARGYGYTF. This chain uses TRBV30 with TRBJ1-2; the match to TRBD1 covers 7 bases. The CDR3 totals 16 residues. The V gene's germline CDR1 is GTSNPN and CDR2 SVGIG (reference sequence). The J segment lost 4 bases and the V segment lost 0 bases, leaving 11 bases of the junction unmatched.

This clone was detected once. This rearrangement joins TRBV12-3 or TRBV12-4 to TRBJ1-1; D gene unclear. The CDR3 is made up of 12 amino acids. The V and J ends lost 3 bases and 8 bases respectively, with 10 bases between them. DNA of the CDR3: TGTGCCAGCAGTTTTGGCCCCTCCGAAGCTTTCTTT. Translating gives CASSFGPSEAFF.

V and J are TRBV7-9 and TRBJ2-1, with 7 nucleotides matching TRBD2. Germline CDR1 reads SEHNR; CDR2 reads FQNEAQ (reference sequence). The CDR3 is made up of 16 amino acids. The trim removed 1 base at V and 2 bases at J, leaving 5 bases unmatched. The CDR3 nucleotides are TGTGCCAGCAGCTTAGGAGCGGGGCCGACCTACAATGAGCAGTTCTTC. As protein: CASSLGAGPTYNEQFF.

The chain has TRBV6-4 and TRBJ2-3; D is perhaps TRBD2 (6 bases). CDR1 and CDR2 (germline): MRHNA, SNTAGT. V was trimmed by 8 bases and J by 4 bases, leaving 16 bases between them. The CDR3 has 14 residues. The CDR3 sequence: CASGREDGADTQYF. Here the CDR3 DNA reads TGTGCCAGCGGGCGGGAAGATGGGGCAGATACGCAGTATTTT.

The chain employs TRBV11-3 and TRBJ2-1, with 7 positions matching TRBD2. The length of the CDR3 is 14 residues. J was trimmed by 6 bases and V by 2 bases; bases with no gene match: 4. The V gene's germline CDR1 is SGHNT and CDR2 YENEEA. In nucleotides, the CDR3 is TGTGCCAGCAGCTTATGGGGGAGGGCCAATGAGCAGTTCTTC. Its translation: CASSLWGRANEQFF.

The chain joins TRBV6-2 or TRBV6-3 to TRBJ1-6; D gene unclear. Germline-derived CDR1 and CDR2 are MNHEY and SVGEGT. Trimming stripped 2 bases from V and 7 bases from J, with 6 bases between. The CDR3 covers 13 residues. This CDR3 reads CASSYPGNSPLHF. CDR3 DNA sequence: TGTGCCAGCAGTTACCCGGGGAATTCACCCCTCCACTTT.

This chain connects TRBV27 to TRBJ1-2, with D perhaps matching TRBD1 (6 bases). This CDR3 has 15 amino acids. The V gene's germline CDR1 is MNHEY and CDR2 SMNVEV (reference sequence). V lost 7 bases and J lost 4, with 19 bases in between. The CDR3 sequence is CASIAGGLGGYGYTF. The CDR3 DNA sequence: TGTGCCAGCATAGCGGGGGGCCTAGGGGGCTATGGCTACACCTTC.

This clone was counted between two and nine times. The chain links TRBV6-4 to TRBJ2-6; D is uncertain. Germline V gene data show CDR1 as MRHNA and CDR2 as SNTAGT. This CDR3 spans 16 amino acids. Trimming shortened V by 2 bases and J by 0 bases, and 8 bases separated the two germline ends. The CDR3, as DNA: TGTGCCAGCAGTGACGAGGCCGCCTCTGGGGCCAACGTCCTGACTTTC. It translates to CASSDEAASGANVLTF.

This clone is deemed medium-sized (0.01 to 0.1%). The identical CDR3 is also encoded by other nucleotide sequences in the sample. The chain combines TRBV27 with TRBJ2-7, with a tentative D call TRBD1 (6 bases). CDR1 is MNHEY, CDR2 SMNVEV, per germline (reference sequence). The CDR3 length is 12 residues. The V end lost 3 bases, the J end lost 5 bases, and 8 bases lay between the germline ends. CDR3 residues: CASSFRGDEQYF. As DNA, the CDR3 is TGTGCCAGCAGTTTCAGGGGCGACGAGCAGTACTTC.

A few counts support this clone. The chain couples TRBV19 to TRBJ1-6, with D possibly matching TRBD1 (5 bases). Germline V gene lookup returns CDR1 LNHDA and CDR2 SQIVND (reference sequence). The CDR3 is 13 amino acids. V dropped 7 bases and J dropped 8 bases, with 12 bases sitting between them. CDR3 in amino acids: CASTWGRDSPLHF. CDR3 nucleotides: TGTGCCAGTACTTGGGGCCGGGATTCACCCCTCCACTTT.

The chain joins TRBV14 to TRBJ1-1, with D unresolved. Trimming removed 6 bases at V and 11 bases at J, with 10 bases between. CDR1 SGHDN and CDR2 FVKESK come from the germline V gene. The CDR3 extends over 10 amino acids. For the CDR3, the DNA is TGTGCCAGCAGTCACGGGGAGGCTTTCTTT. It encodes CASSHGEAFF.

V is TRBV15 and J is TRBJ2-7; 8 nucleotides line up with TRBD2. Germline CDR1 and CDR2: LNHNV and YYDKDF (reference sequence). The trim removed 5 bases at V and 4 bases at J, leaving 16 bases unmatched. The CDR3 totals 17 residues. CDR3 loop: CATSDRLGSGSLYEQYF. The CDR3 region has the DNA TGTGCCACCAGCGATCGCCTAGGAAGCGGGAGTCTGTACGAGCAGTACTTC.

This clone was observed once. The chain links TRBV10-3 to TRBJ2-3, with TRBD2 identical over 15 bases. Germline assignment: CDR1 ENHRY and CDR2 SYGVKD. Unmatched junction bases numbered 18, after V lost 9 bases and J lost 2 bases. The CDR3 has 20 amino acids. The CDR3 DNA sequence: TGTGCCATTTCGACCCCGGGGACTAGCGGGAGGTCTTTCCTCACAGATACGCAGTATTTT. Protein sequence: CAISTPGTSGRSFLTDTQYF.

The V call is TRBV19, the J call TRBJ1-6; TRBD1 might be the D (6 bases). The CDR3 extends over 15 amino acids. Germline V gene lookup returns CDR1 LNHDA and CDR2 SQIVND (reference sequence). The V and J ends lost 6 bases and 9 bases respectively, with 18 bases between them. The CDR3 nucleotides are TGTGCCAGTAGCCTGAGCAGGGGAGATGGTTCACCCCTCCACTTT. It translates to CASSLSRGDGSPLHF.